The 9 T cell receptor beta chains below all came from one sample that was sequenced in a study of T cell repertoires in cytomegalovirus infection. TCRdb reanalysed the reads using MiXCR and keeps one entry per CDR3 protein. The sample has about 830,000 distinct CDR3 sequences, 32% seen once. The antigens for these receptors are not known. The starting material was cultured CD8+ T cells from PBMCs, obtained from culture after CMV antigen stimulation. The receptors come from a human donor in good health (CMV status not recorded). Some clones in this sample may be carry-over from other donors' samples.

This clonotype was seen a few times. The chain has TRBV15 and TRBJ1-6; no reliable D call. Germline V gives CDR1 LNHNV, CDR2 YYDKDF (reference sequence). The CDR3 consists of 14 residues. The V end lost 2 bases, the J end lost 7 bases, and 9 bases lay between the germline ends. DNA of the CDR3: TGTGCCACCAGCAGATCCTTAGTGAATTCACCCCTCCACTTT. This codes for CATSRSLVNSPLHF.

The chain links TRBV24-1 to TRBJ2-5, with 12 bases identical to TRBD2. The CDR3 consists of 16 residues. From germline, CDR1 is KGHDR and CDR2 SFDVKD. V lost 4 bases to trimming and J lost 1 base; unmatched junction nucleotides: 3. The CDR3 spells CATSETSGGPQETQYF. The CDR3 DNA follows: TGTGCCACCAGTGAAACTAGCGGGGGGCCCCAAGAGACCCAGTACTTC.

J is TRBJ2-2 and V is TRBV10-3, with D unclear. The germline gives CDR1 ENHRY, CDR2 SYGVKD. The length of the CDR3 is 16 residues. The germline V and J ends were trimmed by 1 base and 5 bases, with 14 bases remaining between them. CDR3 in DNA: TGTGCCATCAGTGAGTTAGTTCCCCAGTTGACCGGGGAGCTGTTTTTT. Translating it yields CAISELVPQLTGELFF.

J is TRBJ2-5 and V is TRBV15; TRBD2 aligns across 11 bases. Germline V gene data show CDR1 as LNHNV and CDR2 as YYDKDF (reference sequence). J gave up 5 bases and V 9 bases, and 11 bases lay outside the gene matches. This CDR3 region has 15 residues. In DNA form, the CDR3 reads TGTGCCACTATGACTAGCGGGGCTACCTCGGAGACCCAGTACTTC. It specifies CATMTSGATSETQYF.

In its sample, this clonotype was seen a few times. The chain employs TRBV27 and TRBJ1-1, with 10 bases aligning to TRBD1. CDR1 is MNHEY and CDR2 is SMNVEV in the germline V gene (reference sequence). V gave up 5 bases and J gave up 1 base; unmatched junction bases: 10. The length of the CDR3 is 17 residues. The CDR3 DNA reads as TGTGCCAGCAGTCCCCCTGACGGGACAGGGGCGAACACTGAAGCTTTCTTT. Translated: CASSPPDGTGANTEAFF.

The chain employs TRBV24-1 and TRBJ2-2; D unclear. Germline assignment: CDR1 KGHDR and CDR2 SFDVKD. The CDR3 has 12 residues. Between the trimmed V and J ends, which lost 9 bases and 5 bases, there was a span of 9 bases. CDR3 loop: CATESGTGELFF. CDR3 DNA: TGTGCCACCGAAAGTGGGACCGGGGAGCTGTTTTTT.

This clonotype showed up many times. A junction boundary mismatches the germline segment, possibly from a read error. The rearrangement joins TRBV7-2 to TRBJ1-5; possibly TRBD1 for D (5 bases). Looked up from germline, CDR1 is SGHTA and CDR2 is FQGNSA. The CDR3 is 17 amino acids. The DNA for the CDR3 is TGTGCCAGCAGCTTAGGAGGGAGGGGAGACAGCATTCAGCCCCAGCATTTT. Protein: CASSLGGRGDSIQPQHF. The full variable domain, with the rest looked up from reference TRBV7-2 and TRBJ1-5, is GAGVSQSPSNKVTEKGKDVELRCDPISGHTALYWYRQSLGQGLEFLIYFQGNSAPDKSGLPSDRFSAERTGGSVSTLTIQRTQQEDSAVYLCASSLGGRGDSIQPQHFGDGTRLSIL.

A remark on this clonotype: At one boundary the junction diverges from the germline segment, which might be a read error. CDR3 DNA sequence: TGTGCCAGCACCGTAGCTGGGAAGGGGGGGAACACTGAAGCTTTCTTT. It yields the protein CASTVAGKGGNTEAFF. The chain uses TRBV9 and TRBJ1-1; possible D gene TRBD1, 6 bases. The CDR3 extends over 16 amino acids. Per the germline V gene, CDR1 is SGDLS and CDR2 is YYNGEE.

This clonotype was detected a few times. This chain connects TRBV5-6 to TRBJ1-5; D remains unclear. Germline assignment: CDR1 SGHDT and CDR2 YYEEEE. Trimming took off 2 bases at V and 0 bases at J, with 12 bases between the two ends. The CDR3 runs 16 residues. As DNA, the CDR3 is TGTGCCAGCAGCTTCTTTGCCGCTTATAGCAATCAGCCCCAGCATTTT. This gives the protein CASSFFAAYSNQPQHF. Combining the CDR3 with reference TRBV5-6 and TRBJ1-5 gives the whole variable domain DAGVTQSPTHLIKTRGQQVTLRCSPKSGHDTVSWYQQALGQGPQFIFQYYEEEERQRGNFPDRFSGHQFPNYSSELNVNALLLGDSALYLCASSFFAAYSNQPQHFGDGTRLSIL.